Given below is one T cell receptor (beta chain) in context. Its matching antigen is unknown. One end of the junction varies from germline; a read error may be responsible. These data originate in a study of tumor and adjacent non-tumor tissue in lung cancer. Overall study findings and caveats: Shorter survival was associated with higher TCR diversity in tumors. Top 100 clones took a larger repertoire share in normal lung. Compared with tumor, normal lung showed significantly lower TCR diversity.

The library came from three nested PCR rounds adapted from ARM-PCR protocols. TCRdb reanalysed the multiplex PCR reads using MiXCR and keeps one entry per CDR3 protein. The sample consists of about 100,000 distinct CDR3 sequences, 50% to 70% of them appearing once. No cell sorting was done before RNA was extracted from the tissue. More than 3 cm separated this lung sample from the edge of the tumor. Germline lookup yields CDR1 KGHDR and CDR2 SFDVKD. The CDR3 is made up of 13 amino acids. V gene TRBV24-1 combines with J gene TRBJ1-6; no clear D gene. Sequencing was done on a sample of distant non-tumor lung tissue. The sequence was obtained from a man aged 25-45 years with non-small cell lung cancer. This CDR3 reads CATSAPVFSPPHF. The CDR3 DNA reads as TGTGCCACCTCAGCCCCAGTCTTTTCACCCCCCCACTTT.